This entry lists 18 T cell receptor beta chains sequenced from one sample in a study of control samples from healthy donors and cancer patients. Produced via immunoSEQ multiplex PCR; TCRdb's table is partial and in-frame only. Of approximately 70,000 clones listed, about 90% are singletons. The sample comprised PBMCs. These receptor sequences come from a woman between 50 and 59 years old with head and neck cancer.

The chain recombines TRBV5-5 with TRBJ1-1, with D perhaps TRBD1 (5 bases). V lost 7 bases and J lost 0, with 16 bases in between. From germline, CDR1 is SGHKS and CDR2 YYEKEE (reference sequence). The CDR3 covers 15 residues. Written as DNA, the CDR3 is TGTGCCAGCGCCCCAATATACAGGTTGAACACTGAAGCTTTCTTT. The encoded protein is CASAPIYRLNTEAFF.

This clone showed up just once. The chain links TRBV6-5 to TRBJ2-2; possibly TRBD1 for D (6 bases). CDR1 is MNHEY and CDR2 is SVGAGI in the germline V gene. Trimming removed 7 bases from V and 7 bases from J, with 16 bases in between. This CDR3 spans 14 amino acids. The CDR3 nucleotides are TGTGCCAGCAACGGGGACACCCACAGCGGGGAGCTGTTTTTT. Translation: CASNGDTHSGELFF.

As DNA, the CDR3 is TGTGCCAGCACTCGAACAGGAGGGTTGGACACTGAAGCTTTCTTT. Translated: CASTRTGGLDTEAFF. The V and J genes are TRBV6-5 and TRBJ1-1; D is perhaps TRBD1 (5 bases). CDR1 and CDR2 from the germline V gene are MNHEY and SVGAGI. This CDR3 contains 15 residues. Between the trimmed V and J ends, which lost 7 bases and 3 bases, there was a span of 18 bases.

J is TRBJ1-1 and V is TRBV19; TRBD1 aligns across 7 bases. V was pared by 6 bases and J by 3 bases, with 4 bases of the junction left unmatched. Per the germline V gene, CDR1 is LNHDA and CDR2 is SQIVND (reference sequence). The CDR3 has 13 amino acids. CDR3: CASRQGRDTEAFF. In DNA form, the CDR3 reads TGTGCCAGTAGACAGGGGCGAGACACTGAAGCTTTCTTT. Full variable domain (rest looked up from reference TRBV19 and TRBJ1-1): DGGITQSPKYLFRKEGQNVTLSCEQNLNHDAMYWYRQDPGQGLRLIYYSQIVNDFQKGDIAEGYSVSREKKESFPLTVTSAQKNPTAFYLCASRQGRDTEAFFGQGTRLTVV.

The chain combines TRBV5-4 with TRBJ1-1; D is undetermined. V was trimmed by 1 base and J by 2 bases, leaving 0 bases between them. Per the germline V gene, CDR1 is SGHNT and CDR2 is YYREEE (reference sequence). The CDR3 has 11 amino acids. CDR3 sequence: CASSLNTEAFF. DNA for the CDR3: TGTGCCAGCAGCTTGAACACTGAAGCTTTCTTT.

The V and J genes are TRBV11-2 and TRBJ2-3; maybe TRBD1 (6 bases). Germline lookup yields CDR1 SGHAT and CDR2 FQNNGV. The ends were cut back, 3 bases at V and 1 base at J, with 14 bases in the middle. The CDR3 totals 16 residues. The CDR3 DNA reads TGTGCCAGCAGCTTGACGGGGACACCTGGCACAGATACGCAGTATTTT. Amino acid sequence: CASSLTGTPGTDTQYF.

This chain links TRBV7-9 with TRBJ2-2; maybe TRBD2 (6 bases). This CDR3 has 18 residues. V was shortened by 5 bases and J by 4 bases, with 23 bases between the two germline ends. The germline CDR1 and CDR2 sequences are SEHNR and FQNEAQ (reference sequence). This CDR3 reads CASSRLSFSGTRTGELFF. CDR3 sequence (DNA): TGTGCCAGCAGCCGCCTCTCCTTCTCCGGGACTCGCACCGGGGAGCTGTTTTTT.

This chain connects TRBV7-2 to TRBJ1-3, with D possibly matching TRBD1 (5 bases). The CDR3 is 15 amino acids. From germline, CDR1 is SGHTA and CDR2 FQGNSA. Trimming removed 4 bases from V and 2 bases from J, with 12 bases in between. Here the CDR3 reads CASSSLVGAGNTIYF. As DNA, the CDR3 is TGTGCCAGCAGCTCCCTGGTAGGGGCTGGAAACACCATATATTTT.

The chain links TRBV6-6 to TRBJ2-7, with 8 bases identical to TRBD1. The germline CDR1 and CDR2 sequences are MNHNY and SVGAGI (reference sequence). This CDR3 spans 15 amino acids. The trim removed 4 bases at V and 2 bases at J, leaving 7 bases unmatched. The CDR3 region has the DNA TGTGCCAGCAGTTCTCCGGGACAGGCCGCCTACGAGCAGTACTTC. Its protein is CASSSPGQAAYEQYF.

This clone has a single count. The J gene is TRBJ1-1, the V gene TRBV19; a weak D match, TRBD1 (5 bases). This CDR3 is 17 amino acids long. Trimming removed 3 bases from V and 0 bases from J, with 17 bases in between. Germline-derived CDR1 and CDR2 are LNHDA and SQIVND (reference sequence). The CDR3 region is CASSMRQTGPMNTEAFF. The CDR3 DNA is TGTGCCAGTAGTATGAGGCAGACGGGACCCATGAACACTGAAGCTTTCTTT.

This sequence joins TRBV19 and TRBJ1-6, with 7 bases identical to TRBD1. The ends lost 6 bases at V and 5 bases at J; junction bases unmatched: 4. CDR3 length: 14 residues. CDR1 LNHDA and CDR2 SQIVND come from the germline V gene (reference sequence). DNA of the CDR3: TGTGCCAGTAGACCCGGGACAGATAATTCACCCCTCCACTTT. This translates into CASRPGTDNSPLHF.

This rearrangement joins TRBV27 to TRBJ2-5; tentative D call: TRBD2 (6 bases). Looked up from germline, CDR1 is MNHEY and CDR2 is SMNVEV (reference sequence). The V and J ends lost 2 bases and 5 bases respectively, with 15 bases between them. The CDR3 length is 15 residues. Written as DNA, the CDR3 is TGTGCCAGCAGTTTAGGAGGGTTCAAGGGGGAGACCCAGTACTTC. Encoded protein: CASSLGGFKGETQYF.

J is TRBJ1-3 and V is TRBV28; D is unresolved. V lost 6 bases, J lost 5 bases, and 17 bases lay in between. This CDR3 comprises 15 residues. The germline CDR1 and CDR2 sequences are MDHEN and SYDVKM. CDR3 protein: CASSPQEEGRNTIYF. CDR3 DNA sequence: TGTGCCAGCAGCCCCCAGGAGGAAGGAAGAAACACCATATATTTT.

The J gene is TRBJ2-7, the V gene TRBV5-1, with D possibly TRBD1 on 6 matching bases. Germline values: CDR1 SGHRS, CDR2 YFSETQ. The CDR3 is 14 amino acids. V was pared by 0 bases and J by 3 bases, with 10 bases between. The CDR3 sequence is CASSLAGQNYEQYF. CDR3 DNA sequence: TGCGCCAGCAGCTTGGCGGGACAAAACTACGAGCAGTACTTC.

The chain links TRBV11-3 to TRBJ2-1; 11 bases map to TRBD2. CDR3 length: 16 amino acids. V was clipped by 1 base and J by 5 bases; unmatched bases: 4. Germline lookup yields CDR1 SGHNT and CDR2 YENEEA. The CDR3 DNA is TGTGCCAGCAGCTTAGGCGGGGGACTAGCGGACAATGAGCAGTTCTTC. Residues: CASSLGGGLADNEQFF.

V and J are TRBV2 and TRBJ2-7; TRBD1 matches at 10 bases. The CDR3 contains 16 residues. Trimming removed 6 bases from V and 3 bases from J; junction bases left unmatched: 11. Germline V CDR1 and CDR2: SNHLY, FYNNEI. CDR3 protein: CASRKDRGRVIYEQYF. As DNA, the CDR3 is TGTGCCAGCAGGAAGGACAGGGGGAGAGTCATCTACGAGCAGTACTTC.

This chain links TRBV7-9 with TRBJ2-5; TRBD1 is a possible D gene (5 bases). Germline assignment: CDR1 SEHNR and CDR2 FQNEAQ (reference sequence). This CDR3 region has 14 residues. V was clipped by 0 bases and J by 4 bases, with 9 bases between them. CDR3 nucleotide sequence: TGTGCCAGCAGCTTAGCAGGGGCTGGAGAGACCCAGTACTTC. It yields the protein CASSLAGAGETQYF.

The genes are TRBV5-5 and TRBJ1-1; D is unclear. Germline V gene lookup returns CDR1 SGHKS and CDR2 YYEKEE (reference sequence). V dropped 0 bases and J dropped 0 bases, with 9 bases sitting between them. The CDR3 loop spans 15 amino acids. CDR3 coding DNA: TGTGCCAGCAGCTTGGATTCAGCCATGAACACTGAAGCTTTCTTT. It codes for CASSLDSAMNTEAFF. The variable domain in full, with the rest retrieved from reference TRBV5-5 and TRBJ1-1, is DAGVTQSPTHLIKTRGQQVTLRCSPISGHKSVSWYQQVLGQGPQFIFQYYEKEERGRGNFPDRFSARQFPNYSSELNVNALLLGDSALYLCASSLDSAMNTEAFFGQGTRLTVV.